This T cell receptor beta chain was recovered during a study of T-cell reconstitution after alpha-beta-depleted transplantation in children. The V gene end was trimmed by 0 bases and the J gene end by 6 bases; junction bases not matched to a gene: 4. The CDR3 has 15 residues. Looked up from germline, CDR1 is SEHNR and CDR2 is FQNEAQ (reference sequence). This clonotype came up a few times. Using unique molecular identifiers, the investigators prepared the TCRbeta library. In TCRdb, the PCR reads were re-called with MiXCR into one record per CDR3 protein. The table lists hundreds of thousands of distinct CDR3 sequences, 16% of them singletons, with 0.85% to 1.3% in the top ten.

The material was PBMCs from the stem cell graft donor, obtained from the stem cell graft. This chain joins TRBV7-9 and TRBJ2-2, with TRBD1 matching over 7 bases. The clonotype originates from a human donor who donated a stem cell graft to a child with acute myeloid leukemia. The chain's CDR3 is CASSLANRGAGELFF. DNA for the CDR3: TGTGCCAGCAGCTTAGCGAACAGGGGTGCCGGGGAGCTGTTTTTT.